The 2 T cell receptor beta chains below were found in one sample sequenced in a study of blood T cell repertoires in COVID-19. The assay was immunoSEQ multiplex PCR, and TCRdb's table has in-frame clones only and misses some. The sample gives roughly 100,000 clones, 81% of which show up once; around 5% is in the top ten. Sequencing used peripheral blood. All receptors come from a man aged 80 or over with COVID-19, enrolled during active disease.

V usage is TRBV29-1 and J usage is TRBJ2-3, with 10 bases aligning to TRBD2. The CDR3 is 16 amino acids. Per the germline V gene, CDR1 is SQVTM and CDR2 is ANQGSEA. J was trimmed by 0 bases and V by 6 bases; bases with no gene match: 9. The CDR3 sequence: CSVGWTSGVSTDTQYF. The DNA of the CDR3 is TGCAGCGTCGGATGGACTAGCGGAGTTAGCACAGATACGCAGTATTTT.

The chain uses TRBV5-3 and TRBJ2-1; 13 positions match TRBD2. TRBV5-3 falls under the ORF class, with uncertain function. The V and J ends lost 0 bases and 7 bases, in that order; junction bases with no gene match: 4. The CDR3 has 16 amino acids. CDR3 residues: CARSLAPGLAGNEQFF. CDR3 DNA: TGTGCCAGAAGCTTGGCCCCGGGACTAGCGGGAAATGAGCAGTTCTTC.